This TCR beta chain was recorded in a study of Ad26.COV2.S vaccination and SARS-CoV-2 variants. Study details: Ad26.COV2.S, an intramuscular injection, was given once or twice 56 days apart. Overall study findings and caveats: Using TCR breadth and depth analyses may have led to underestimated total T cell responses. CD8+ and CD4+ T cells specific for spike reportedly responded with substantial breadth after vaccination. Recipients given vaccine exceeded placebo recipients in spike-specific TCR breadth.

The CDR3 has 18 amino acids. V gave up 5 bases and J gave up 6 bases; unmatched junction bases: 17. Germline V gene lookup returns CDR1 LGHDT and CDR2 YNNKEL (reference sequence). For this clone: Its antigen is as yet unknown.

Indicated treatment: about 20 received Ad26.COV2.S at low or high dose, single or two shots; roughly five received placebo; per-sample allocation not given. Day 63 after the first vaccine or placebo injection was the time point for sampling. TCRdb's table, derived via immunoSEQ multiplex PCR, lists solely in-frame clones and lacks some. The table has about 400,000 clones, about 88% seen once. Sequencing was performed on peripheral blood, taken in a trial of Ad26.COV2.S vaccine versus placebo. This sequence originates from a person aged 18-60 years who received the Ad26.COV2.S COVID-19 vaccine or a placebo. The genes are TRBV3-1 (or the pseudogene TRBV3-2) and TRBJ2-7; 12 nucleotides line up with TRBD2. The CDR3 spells CASSYGTSGPREALEQYF. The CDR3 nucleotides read TGTGCCAGCAGCTACGGGACTAGCGGGCCCCGGGAAGCCCTCGAGCAGTACTTC.